The 28 T cell receptor beta chains presented below share a single source sample, sequenced in a study of T cell responses to AZD1222 COVID-19 vaccine. The assay was immunoSEQ multiplex PCR, and TCRdb's table has in-frame clones only and misses some. This sample has about 180,000 clones, with around 88% found just once. The specimen was peripheral blood, collected on day 0 of AZD1222 vaccination. These receptors all come from an adult in good health.

This rearrangement joins TRBV7-2 to TRBJ2-5, with D unclear. Germline V gene sequence: CDR1 SGHTA, CDR2 FQGNSA. The CDR3 is 14 amino acids. The V end was cut by 0 bases, the J end by 3 bases, with 8 bases between. CDR3 residues: CASSLANIEETQYF. In DNA, the CDR3 is TGTGCCAGCAGCTTAGCGAACATCGAAGAGACCCAGTACTTC.

Points on this clone: This sample also contains other DNA sequences that code for the same CDR3. The chain recombines TRBV5-1 with TRBJ1-1; TRBD1 aligns across 8 bases. CDR3 length: 15 residues. Trimming at V came to 5 bases and at J to 1 base, leaving 7 bases not matched to a gene. Germline loops: CDR1 SGHRS, CDR2 YFSETQ. The CDR3 sequence: CASSLDGQGNTEAFF. CDR3 bases: TGCGCCAGCAGTCTAGATGGACAGGGGAACACTGAAGCTTTCTTT.

The chain has TRBV19 and TRBJ1-5; D unresolved. The CDR3 contains 15 residues. V was pared by 6 bases and J by 0 bases, with 12 bases between. Germline CDR1 and CDR2: LNHDA and SQIVND (reference sequence). The CDR3 is CASRPGGNSNQPQHF. In DNA form, the CDR3 reads TGTGCCAGTAGGCCCGGAGGGAATAGCAATCAGCCCCAGCATTTT.

The chain has TRBV9 and TRBJ2-3; 7 bases match TRBD1. Germline CDR1 reads SGDLS; CDR2 reads YYNGEE. CDR3 length equals 14 residues. After removal of 6 bases from V and 0 bases from J, the junction contained 4 bases not matched to a gene. CDR3 protein: CASTGQTSTDTQYF. The CDR3 coding sequence is TGTGCCAGCACGGGACAGACTAGCACAGATACGCAGTATTTT.

Note on this clone: This specimen includes other DNA sequences encoding the same CDR3. The chain carries TRBV9 and TRBJ1-2; D is uncertain. The ends were cut back, 0 bases at V and 3 bases at J, with 6 bases in the middle. The CDR3 length is 13 residues. The V gene's germline CDR1 is SGDLS and CDR2 YYNGEE. The CDR3 loop is CASSVEGDYGYTF. The CDR3 DNA follows: TGTGCCAGCAGCGTAGAGGGTGACTATGGCTACACCTTC.

This chain connects TRBV4-3 to TRBJ1-4; 9 nucleotides align to TRBD1. The CDR3 consists of 16 residues. CDR1 and CDR2 from the germline V gene are LGHNA and YSLEER. V lost 1 base to trimming and J lost 6 bases; unmatched junction nucleotides: 6. The CDR3 bases are TGCGCCAGCAGCCAAGTCCCTGGACAGGGGTATGAAAAACTGTTTTTT. Amino acids: CASSQVPGQGYEKLFF.

This chain connects TRBV2 to TRBJ1-1, with a weak D call TRBD1 (5 bases). Trimming pared 8 bases from V and 4 bases from J, leaving 29 bases between. The CDR3 spans 18 residues. Germline lookup yields CDR1 SNHLY and CDR2 FYNNEI. CDR3 coding DNA: TGTGCCAGCTCCGGGACGTCCCAATATCTGGGAACGAGCACTGAAGCTTTCTTT. This gives the protein CASSGTSQYLGTSTEAFF.

This chain joins TRBV29-1 and TRBJ1-1; a possible D gene is TRBD1 (5 bases). V lost 7 bases to trimming and J lost 2 bases, with 14 bases between them. The CDR3 loop spans 13 amino acids. The germline V gene has CDR1 SQVTM and CDR2 ANQGSEA. The CDR3 bases are TGCAGCGCTCCAAAGACAGCCAACACTGAAGCTTTCTTT. It translates to CSAPKTANTEAFF.

The chain recombines TRBV7-6 with TRBJ1-5, with D unclear. Trimming stripped 5 bases from V and 4 bases from J, with 9 bases between. The germline CDR1 and CDR2 sequences are SGHVS and FNYEAQ. There are 13 residues in the CDR3. In DNA, the CDR3 is TGTGCCAGCAGCGTACAGAGTAATCAGCCCCAGCATTTT. Encoded protein: CASSVQSNQPQHF.

J is TRBJ2-7 and V is TRBV11-2; 8 bases agree with TRBD2. V was pared by 5 bases and J by 10 bases, with 10 bases of the junction left unmatched. CDR1 and CDR2 (germline): SGHAT, FQNNGV. This CDR3 contains 13 residues. DNA for the CDR3: TGTGCCAGCAGCCGTTCCGATGCGGGGGGTCAGTACTTC. It yields the protein CASSRSDAGGQYF.

The genes are TRBV11-2 and TRBJ1-2, with TRBD1 identical over 7 bases. Unmatched junction bases numbered 12, after V lost 4 bases and J lost 4 bases. CDR1 is SGHAT and CDR2 is FQNNGV in the germline V gene. This CDR3 region has 16 residues. The CDR3 coding sequence is TGTGCCAGCAGCTCGCCCCGGGACAGCTTCCTCTATGGCTACACCTTC. The encoded protein is CASSSPRDSFLYGYTF.

V and J are TRBV9 and TRBJ1-6; D gene unclear. Trimming took 5 bases from V and 0 from J, leaving 9 bases between them. The CDR3 spans 15 residues. Germline V CDR1 and CDR2: SGDLS, YYNGEE. The CDR3 DNA sequence: TGTGCCAGCAGTCACACGGGCTCCTATAATTCACCCCTCCACTTT. Protein: CASSHTGSYNSPLHF.

The chain couples TRBV20-1 to TRBJ2-7; D ambiguous. V dropped 3 bases and J dropped 0 bases, with 12 bases sitting between them. CDR3 length: 14 amino acids. The V gene's germline CDR1 is DFQATT and CDR2 SNEGSKA (reference sequence). This chain's CDR3 is CSASGEGRSYEQYF. The CDR3 DNA reads as TGCAGTGCTAGTGGGGAAGGCCGCTCCTACGAGCAGTACTTC.

CDR3 sequence: CAAGISQETQYF. Written as DNA, the CDR3 is TGTGCCGCAGGGATTTCCCAAGAGACCCAGTACTTC. The chain employs TRBV10-3 and TRBJ2-5; TRBD1 is a possible D gene (5 bases). This CDR3 contains 12 residues. Germline lookup yields CDR1 ENHRY and CDR2 SYGVKD. V lost 11 bases, J lost 1 base, and 11 bases lay in between.

The chain employs TRBV28 and TRBJ1-5; 8 bases are shared with TRBD1. Per germline, CDR1 MDHEN and CDR2 SYDVKM. V lost 3 bases and J lost 5; bases outside the gene matches: 3. The CDR3 runs 14 residues. The CDR3 loop is CASSLSRGHQPQHF. The DNA of the CDR3 is TGTGCCAGCAGTTTGAGCAGGGGGCATCAGCCCCAGCATTTT.

V usage is TRBV6-5 and J usage is TRBJ2-1; D call uncertain. Trimming pared 7 bases from V and 2 bases from J, leaving 3 bases between. This CDR3 has 11 amino acids. Germline assignment: CDR1 MNHEY and CDR2 SVGAGI. The CDR3 region is CASTAYNEQFF. CDR3 in DNA: TGTGCCAGCACTGCCTACAATGAGCAGTTCTTC.

This chain uses TRBV12-5 with TRBJ1-2; D remains ambiguous. Trimming took off 8 bases at V and 0 bases at J, with 7 bases between the two ends. Germline V gene lookup returns CDR1 LGHNT and CDR2 FRNRAP. The CDR3 contains 12 residues. This CDR3 reads CASSASNYGYTF. The CDR3 region has the DNA TGTGCTAGTTCCGCATCTAACTATGGCTACACCTTC.

The CDR3 sequence is CASSFTGAGEAFF. In DNA, the CDR3 is TGTGCCAGCAGTTTTACAGGGGCAGGTGAAGCTTTCTTT. The chain joins TRBV7-8 to TRBJ1-1, with 7 bases lining up with TRBD1. This CDR3 is 13 amino acids long. Germline trimming cut 6 bases from V and 7 bases from J; bases unmatched to any gene: 8. Germline values: CDR1 SGHVS, CDR2 FQNEAQ.

V gene TRBV2 combines with J gene TRBJ1-4, with a weak D call TRBD1 (5 bases). V was trimmed by 10 bases and J by 5 bases, leaving 17 bases between them. CDR1 SNHLY and CDR2 FYNNEI come from the germline V gene. CDR3 size: 14 residues. The CDR3 region has the DNA TGTGCCAAATCTAGAGGGGCTTCGAATGAAAAACTGTTTTTT. This sequence encodes CAKSRGASNEKLFF.

The gene calls are TRBV3-1 (or the pseudogene TRBV3-2) and TRBJ1-2, with D possibly matching TRBD1 (6 bases). Trimming cost V 1 base and J 10 bases, with 13 bases left between them. The CDR3 is 13 amino acids. CDR1 is LGHDT and CDR2 is YNNKEL in the germline V gene (reference sequence). This chain's CDR3 is CASSQGGAMDYTF. DNA for the CDR3: TGTGCCAGCAGCCAAGGGGGGGCGATGGACTACACCTTC.

This rearrangement joins TRBV28 to TRBJ1-5, with D uncertain. CDR1 and CDR2 (germline): MDHEN, SYDVKM. The CDR3 totals 15 residues. V gave up 3 bases and J gave up 5 bases, with 14 bases separating them. CDR3 protein: CASSFGRRADQPQHF. CDR3 sequence (DNA): TGTGCCAGCAGTTTTGGGAGGAGGGCCGATCAGCCCCAGCATTTT. Looking up the rest from reference TRBV28 and TRBJ1-5 gives the full variable domain: DVKVTQSSRYLVKRTGEKVFLECVQDMDHENMFWYRQDPGLGLRLIYFSYDVKMKEKGDIPEGYSVSREKKERFSLILESASTNQTSMYLCASSFGRRADQPQHFGDGTRLSIL.

This chain uses TRBV5-1 with TRBJ2-3, with 10 bases identical to TRBD2. CDR3 length equals 18 residues. Germline values: CDR1 SGHRS, CDR2 YFSETQ. V lost 3 bases, J lost 3 bases, and 13 bases stayed unmatched. The CDR3, as DNA: TGCGCCAGCAGCTATCTGCCTTTGGGGACTAGCGTTACAGATACGCAGTATTTT. As protein: CASSYLPLGTSVTDTQYF.

This clone has only one observation. This rearrangement joins TRBV7-9 to TRBJ1-4, with D tentatively TRBD1 (5 bases). Germline-derived CDR1 and CDR2 are SEHNR and FQNEAQ (reference sequence). Trimming removed 9 bases at V and 6 bases at J, with 14 bases between. This CDR3 spans 13 amino acids. The CDR3 DNA follows: TGTGCCAGTGCCGTTCAGGGAGATGAAAAACTGTTTTTT. It specifies CASAVQGDEKLFF.

This clone has more than one count but fewer than ten. The V call is TRBV5-4, the J call TRBJ2-2; no firm D call. Germline assignment: CDR1 SGHNT and CDR2 YYREEE (reference sequence). V lost 3 bases and J lost 5, with 2 bases in between. The CDR3 has 11 residues. CDR3 sequence: CASSSTGELFF. CDR3 nucleotide sequence: TGTGCCAGCAGCTCGACCGGGGAGCTGTTTTTT.

The J gene is TRBJ2-6, the V gene TRBV19, with a weak D call TRBD2 (5 bases). V shed 8 bases and J shed 0 bases, with 17 bases lying between them. Germline V gene sequence: CDR1 LNHDA, CDR2 SQIVND (reference sequence). This CDR3 contains 17 residues. The CDR3 DNA reads as TGTGCCAGTTCTTCTAGAGGGCTCCCCTCTGGGGCCAACGTCCTGACTTTC. It yields the protein CASSSRGLPSGANVLTF.

This chain links TRBV11-2 with TRBJ2-1; no definite D call. Trimming shortened V by 0 bases and J by 2 bases, and 8 bases separated the two germline ends. Germline CDR1 reads SGHAT; CDR2 reads FQNNGV. The CDR3 loop spans 15 amino acids. This chain's CDR3 is CASSLDSATYNEQFF. CDR3 coding DNA: TGTGCCAGCAGCTTAGATTCGGCCACCTACAATGAGCAGTTCTTC.

CDR3 in DNA: TGTGCCAGTAGCGCGGGGTTCGAAAAACTGTTTTTT. This codes for CASSAGFEKLFF. This rearrangement joins TRBV19 to TRBJ1-4; no definite D call. Germline CDR1 reads LNHDA; CDR2 reads SQIVND (reference sequence). The CDR3 covers 12 residues. V dropped 6 bases and J dropped 8 bases, with 10 bases sitting between them.

In regard to this clone: Other DNA variants within this sample encode the same CDR3. The rearrangement uses TRBV11-3 and TRBJ2-1; D perhaps matches TRBD2 (6 bases). There are 11 residues in the CDR3. The germline V and J ends were trimmed by 3 bases and 10 bases, with 7 bases remaining between them. Germline V gene data show CDR1 as SGHNT and CDR2 as YENEEA. CDR3 region: CASSFGGEQFF. CDR3 bases: TGTGCCAGCAGCTTCGGAGGGGAGCAGTTCTTC.